This entry describes one TCR beta chain. This sample was taken from a study of T cells in Graves' hyperthyroidism and ophthalmopathy. There were TCR beta CDR3 regions amplified from RNA transcripts. The HTBI set primed first-round TCR CDR3 RT-PCR. TCRdb reprocessed the multiplex PCR reads with MiXCR, giving one entry per CDR3 protein. The sample records more than 100,000 distinct CDR3 sequences, less than 55% being singletons. Per the germline V gene, CDR1 is DFQATT and CDR2 is SNEGSKA (reference sequence). V lost 5 bases to trimming and J lost 5 bases; unmatched junction nucleotides: 14. The CDR3 consists of 15 residues.

J is TRBJ2-5 and V is TRBV20-1, with 7 bases aligning to TRBD1. This sequence was found in a man aged 40-49 years with Graves' hyperthyroidism. What was sequenced was blood. DNA of the CDR3: TGCAGTGCTCCAACCAGGGGGTTACCCGGGGAGACCCAGTACTTC. This gives the protein CSAPTRGLPGETQYF.